Given below is one T cell receptor beta chain in context. The junction does not match germline at one end; this may be a read error. RNA was extracted from bulk tissue without any cell sorting. Germline V gives CDR1 MDHEN, CDR2 SYDVKM. The length of the CDR3 is 12 residues. The data are from a study of tumor and adjacent non-tumor tissue in lung cancer. Three rounds of nested PCR, following a modified ARM-PCR protocol, produced the TCRbeta library. TCRdb processed the multiplex PCR reads anew with MiXCR; each CDR3 protein has one entry. This sample has some 80,000 distinct CDR3 sequences; over 60% occur once, and the top ten carry roughly a tenth.

The chain recombines TRBV28 with TRBJ1-5, with D tentatively TRBD1 (5 bases). The sequence came from a woman aged 40 to 50 with non-small cell lung cancer. Sequencing was performed on lung tumor tissue. CDR3 sequence: CASSSGARQVYF. The CDR3 DNA reads as TGTGCCAGCAGTTCCGGGGCCCGTCAAGTTTATTTT.